Presented here are 26 T cell receptor beta chains from one specimen sequenced in a study of blood T cell repertoires in COVID-19. This table comes from immunoSEQ multiplex PCR, and its TCRdb copy is limited to in-frame clones, with some not included. In the table there are around 360,000 clones, 70% to 90% of which are singletons. The specimen sequenced was PBMCs or T cells enriched from blood (not recorded which). These TCRs come from a man aged 40-49 years in a cohort exposed to, infected with or recovered from COVID-19 (not recorded which).

The V and J genes are TRBV28 and TRBJ2-7; D is possibly TRBD2 (5 bases). V gave up 8 bases and J gave up 1 base, with 15 bases separating them. The CDR3 sequence is 14 residues long. CDR1 and CDR2 (germline): MDHEN, SYDVKM. The DNA of the CDR3 is TGTGCCAGCCAGCGGCCCGTCGAATCCTACGAGCAGTACTTC. Translation: CASQRPVESYEQYF. Full variable domain (remainder filled in from reference TRBV28 and TRBJ2-7): DVKVTQSSRYLVKRTGEKVFLECVQDMDHENMFWYRQDPGLGLRLIYFSYDVKMKEKGDIPEGYSVSREKKERFSLILESASTNQTSMYLCASQRPVESYEQYFGPGTRLTVT.

The V call is TRBV9, the J call TRBJ1-2; TRBD1 agrees at 11 bases. This CDR3 has 15 amino acids. Germline V gene lookup returns CDR1 SGDLS and CDR2 YYNGEE. V lost 3 bases to trimming and J lost 6 bases; unmatched junction nucleotides: 7. The CDR3 DNA reads TGTGCCAGCAGCGCAACCGGGACAGGGGGTCATGGCTACACCTTC. Its translation: CASSATGTGGHGYTF.

V gene TRBV11-2 combines with J gene TRBJ2-3; 7 nucleotides line up with TRBD1. Trimming cost V 6 bases and J 5 bases; bases outside gene matches: 8. CDR1 SGHAT and CDR2 FQNNGV come from the germline V gene. There are 14 residues in the CDR3. In DNA, the CDR3 is TGTGCCAGCAGGACAGGGTTCGGCGGAGATACGCAGTATTTT. Protein sequence: CASRTGFGGDTQYF.

This clone was recorded only once. V is TRBV7-2 and J is TRBJ2-1; D is possibly TRBD1 (6 bases). V was trimmed by 4 bases and J by 6 bases, leaving 16 bases between them. Germline V lookup: CDR1 SGHTA, CDR2 FQGNSA. The CDR3 sequence is 15 residues long. The DNA for the CDR3 is TGTGCCAGCAGCTGGACCGGACAGACAAGCAATGAGCAGTTCTTC. Translated: CASSWTGQTSNEQFF.

This clone was detected a few times. V is TRBV2 and J is TRBJ1-5; no definite D call. This CDR3 spans 13 amino acids. V gave up 8 bases and J gave up 4 bases, with 12 bases separating them. CDR1 and CDR2 from the germline V gene are SNHLY and FYNNEI. The CDR3 sequence is CASQKEINQPQHF. CDR3 DNA sequence: TGTGCCAGCCAGAAGGAGATAAATCAGCCCCAGCATTTT.

The chain joins TRBV27 to TRBJ1-4; 8 bases agree with TRBD1. J gave up 8 bases and V 5 bases, and 7 bases lay outside the gene matches. The germline V gene encodes CDR1 MNHEY and CDR2 SMNVEV (reference sequence). The CDR3 sequence is 14 residues long. The CDR3 loop reads CASSPGTGGEKLFF. CDR3 DNA: TGTGCCAGCAGTCCTGGGACAGGCGGGGAAAAACTGTTTTTT. The entire variable domain, with the rest obtained from reference TRBV27 and TRBJ1-4, is as follows: EAQVTQNPRYLITVTGKKLTVTCSQNMNHEYMSWYRQDPGLGLRQIYYSMNVEVTDKGDVPEGYKVSRKEKRNFPLILESPSPNQTSLYFCASSPGTGGEKLFFGSGTQLSVL.

This clone came up a few times. The genes are TRBV4-1 and TRBJ1-6, with D possibly TRBD1 on 6 matching bases. V lost 0 bases to trimming and J lost 0 bases, with 6 bases between them. Looked up from germline, CDR1 is MGHRA and CDR2 is YSYEKL. The CDR3 length is 16 residues. The CDR3 region has the DNA TGCGCCAGCAGCCAAGAAGGGGGCTCCTATAATTCACCCCTCCACTTT. Protein: CASSQEGGSYNSPLHF.

The chain recombines TRBV30 with TRBJ1-4; D uncertain. Germline V CDR1 and CDR2: GTSNPN, SVGIG (reference sequence). V dropped 0 bases and J dropped 4 bases, with 6 bases sitting between them. This CDR3 region has 13 residues. Here the CDR3 reads CAWSVLVNEKLFF. For the CDR3, the DNA is TGTGCCTGGAGTGTACTGGTTAATGAAAAACTGTTTTTT.

This rearrangement joins TRBV6-2 or TRBV6-3 to TRBJ2-7; D is possibly TRBD1 (6 bases). V was trimmed by 0 bases and J by 9 bases, leaving 9 bases between them. Germline V gene sequence: CDR1 MNHEY, CDR2 SVGEGT. This CDR3 comprises 12 residues. CDR3 bases: TGTGCCAGCAGTTACTCCAGGGGCTGGCAGTACTTC. As protein: CASSYSRGWQYF.

This rearrangement joins TRBV11-2 to TRBJ2-1; D gene uncertain. This CDR3 region has 16 residues. Germline V CDR1 and CDR2: SGHAT, FQNNGV. The V end was cut by 1 base, the J end by 3 bases, with 13 bases between. DNA of the CDR3: TGTGCCAGCAGCTTAGGGCAGTTGTATCTCTACAATGAGCAGTTCTTC. Its protein product is CASSLGQLYLYNEQFF.

The J gene is TRBJ2-3, the V gene TRBV5-1, with D unresolved. CDR1 SGHRS and CDR2 YFSETQ come from the germline V gene. This CDR3 is 12 amino acids long. Trimming took 2 bases from V and 2 from J, leaving 3 bases between them. The CDR3: CASSLYTDTQYF. CDR3 coding DNA: TGCGCCAGCAGCTTATACACAGATACGCAGTATTTT.

This chain connects TRBV5-4 to TRBJ2-2, with TRBD1 matching over 7 bases. The germline V gene has CDR1 SGHNT and CDR2 YYREEE (reference sequence). The CDR3 extends over 14 amino acids. With V trimmed by 0 bases and J by 5 bases, 1 base remained unmatched. This CDR3 is CASSLGQGTGELFF. The CDR3 DNA reads TGTGCCAGCAGCTTGGGACAGGGTACCGGGGAGCTGTTTTTT.

This chain uses TRBV7-2 with TRBJ2-5; D remains unclear. The V end was cut by 1 base, the J end by 7 bases, with 13 bases between. The CDR3 loop spans 14 amino acids. The germline CDR1 and CDR2 sequences are SGHTA and FQGNSA. Here the CDR3 reads CASSLVEPPRTQYF. The CDR3 DNA follows: TGTGCCAGCAGCTTAGTTGAGCCCCCGCGGACCCAGTACTTC.

This clone turned up a few times. The gene calls are TRBV5-1 and TRBJ1-1; D possibly corresponds to TRBD1 (6 bases). The V gene's germline CDR1 is SGHRS and CDR2 YFSETQ. The V gene lost 0 bases and the J gene lost 10 bases, with 16 bases spanning the gap. The CDR3 runs to 14 residues. This CDR3 reads CASSLESQGRVAFF. Written as DNA, the CDR3 is TGCGCCAGCAGCTTGGAGTCCCAGGGGAGGGTAGCTTTCTTT.

V usage is TRBV7-9 and J usage is TRBJ2-1, with 13 nucleotides matching TRBD2. Looked up from germline, CDR1 is SEHNR and CDR2 is FQNEAQ (reference sequence). The ends lost 4 bases at V and 5 bases at J; junction bases unmatched: 5. This CDR3 contains 16 residues. The CDR3 region is CASSSGTSGIDNEQFF. The CDR3 coding sequence is TGTGCCAGCAGCTCGGGGACTAGCGGGATTGACAATGAGCAGTTCTTC.

This chain uses TRBV11-2 with TRBJ1-2; the D is unclear. With 3 bases removed from V and 6 bases from J, the gap between germline ends came to 11 bases. Germline CDR1 and CDR2: SGHAT and FQNNGV. This CDR3 has 13 amino acids. CDR3 loop: CASSFSRSHGYTF. CDR3 in DNA: TGTGCCAGCAGCTTTAGTAGGAGCCATGGCTACACCTTC.

The chain couples TRBV18 to TRBJ2-5, with D maybe TRBD1 (5 bases). The germline V and J ends were trimmed by 5 bases and 6 bases, with 13 bases remaining between them. From germline, CDR1 is KGHSH and CDR2 LQKENI. The CDR3 consists of 13 residues. The CDR3 region has the DNA TGTGCCAGCTCATCAGAAGACAGTCAGACCCAGTACTTC. Translating gives CASSSEDSQTQYF.

The chain combines TRBV28 with TRBJ1-5; 10 bases are shared with TRBD1. CDR3 length: 13 residues. Germline-derived CDR1 and CDR2 are MDHEN and SYDVKM. Trimming at V came to 8 bases and at J to 7 bases, leaving 5 bases not matched to a gene. The CDR3 spells CASLGQGGQPQHF. The CDR3 DNA sequence: TGTGCCAGCTTAGGACAGGGGGGACAGCCCCAGCATTTT.

This chain uses TRBV5-1 with TRBJ1-4, with 12 bases identical to TRBD1. The CDR3 runs to 18 residues. V was pared by 0 bases and J by 4 bases, with 7 bases of the junction left unmatched. Germline CDR1 reads SGHRS; CDR2 reads YFSETQ. CDR3 loop: CASSLEGQGAPGNEKLFF. The CDR3, as DNA: TGCGCCAGCAGCTTGGAGGGACAGGGGGCTCCGGGTAATGAAAAACTGTTTTTT.

This clone was seen only a few times. The CDR3, as DNA: TGCAGCGTTGGCACGGGGAACACTGAAGCTTTCTTT. Translating it yields CSVGTGNTEAFF. V usage is TRBV29-1 and J usage is TRBJ1-1; D remains ambiguous. The CDR3 extends over 12 amino acids. V lost 4 bases and J 1 base, leaving 7 bases between the germline ends. Germline V CDR1 and CDR2: SQVTM, ANQGSEA.

This sequence joins TRBV10-1 and TRBJ2-7; D is possibly TRBD1 (6 bases). The germline V gene encodes CDR1 WNHNN and CDR2 SYGVQD (reference sequence). V was clipped by 8 bases and J by 4 bases, with 12 bases between them. The CDR3 totals 12 residues. The CDR3 DNA reads TGCGCCAGCTCCGGACAGCATTACGAGCAGTACTTC. This codes for CASSGQHYEQYF.

A note on this clone: Other nucleotide sequences from this sample produce the same CDR3. The chain combines TRBV9 with TRBJ2-5; tentative D call: TRBD1 (5 bases). V lost 0 bases and J lost 2, with 8 bases in between. The germline CDR1 and CDR2 sequences are SGDLS and YYNGEE. This CDR3 contains 14 residues. The CDR3 is CASSVGGLQETQYF. The DNA for the CDR3 is TGTGCCAGCAGCGTAGGGGGCTTACAAGAGACCCAGTACTTC.

This clone has only a few counts. The V gene is TRBV29-1, the J gene TRBJ1-5; D may be TRBD1 (5 bases). The V gene lost 6 bases and the J gene lost 5 bases, with 11 bases spanning the gap. This CDR3 has 12 amino acids. The V gene's germline CDR1 is SQVTM and CDR2 ANQGSEA. Here the CDR3 DNA reads TGCAGCGTCTCGGACACGTATCAGCCCCAGCATTTT. It is translated as CSVSDTYQPQHF.

The chain recombines TRBV30 with TRBJ1-1; 8 bases agree with TRBD1. In germline, CDR1 is GTSNPN, CDR2 SVGIG (reference sequence). The CDR3 has 14 residues. V dropped 0 bases and J dropped 1; count of bases not matched to a gene: 1. The DNA for the CDR3 is TGTGCCTGGAGTGTACAGGGGGGGAACACTGAAGCTTTCTTT. Amino acids: CAWSVQGGNTEAFF.

The genes are TRBV13 and TRBJ1-6; D is unclear. Trimming pared 1 base from V and 9 bases from J, leaving 4 bases between. There are 12 residues in the CDR3. CDR1 is PRHDT, CDR2 FYEKMQ, per germline (reference sequence). CDR3 nucleotides: TGTGCCAGCAGCTTAGTCGGTTCACCCCTCCACTTT. It yields the protein CASSLVGSPLHF.

This sequence joins TRBV7-3 and TRBJ2-1; TRBD2 aligns across 8 bases. The CDR3 consists of 16 residues. Trimming at V came to 2 bases and at J to 6 bases, leaving 9 bases not matched to a gene. Germline V lookup: CDR1 SGHTA, CDR2 FQGTGA. This CDR3 reads CASSLSTGGPSNEQFF. The CDR3 nucleotides are TGTGCCAGCAGCTTATCGACGGGAGGGCCCAGCAATGAGCAGTTCTTC.